This T cell receptor (beta chain) was identified in a study of T cell clonality in common variable immunodeficiency. CVID and control samples used equivalent genomic DNA input. The table came from immunoSEQ multiplex PCR; TCRdb's copy has only in-frame clones and leaves some out. The counts give 25,000 to 35,000 clones, none of them seen only once; around 4% is held by the top ten. The germline CDR1 and CDR2 sequences are MNHEY and SVGEGT. The CDR3 totals 15 residues. Trimming stripped 2 bases from V and 3 bases from J, with 14 bases between. Findings of the study overall: Common variable immunodeficiency TCR beta sequences reportedly had fewer deletions and N-nucleotide insertions. CVID subjects had higher TCRbeta clonality than healthy controls, most marked in about a third.

This clone occurred many times. Its antigen is not known. Read data end 3 residues before the CDR3 end; the end is taken from the germline J gene. This sequence joins TRBV6-2 or TRBV6-3 and TRBJ2-7; a weak D match, TRBD2 (6 bases). What was sequenced was peripheral blood mononuclear cells. This TCR was recovered from a person aged 18 to 70 in good health. The chain's CDR3 is CASSYGGSGSYEQYF. CDR3 DNA (partial): TGTGCCAGCAGTTACGGGGGGTCTGGGAGCTACGAG.